These 30 T cell receptor beta chains came from one sample sequenced in a study of T cells in Graves' hyperthyroidism and ophthalmopathy. TCR beta CDR3 regions were amplified from RNA. Primed by the HTBI set, a first-round RT-PCR was run on the TCR CDR3. Each CDR3 protein gets one entry after TCRdb re-called the multiplex PCR reads with MiXCR. Altogether more than 300,000 distinct CDR3 sequences are present, over 11% being singletons, with the ten largest covering 9.5% to 12%. Sequencing was performed on blood. These receptors were taken from a woman aged 60-70 years with Graves' hyperthyroidism.

This clonotype showed up many times. This chain links TRBV13 with TRBJ2-3; perhaps TRBD2 as D (8 bases). CDR3 size: 18 residues. The V gene's germline CDR1 is PRHDT and CDR2 FYEKMQ (reference sequence). Trimming cost V 4 bases and J 0 bases, with 20 bases left between them. The CDR3 bases are TGTGCCAGCAGCTCCTCGACTAGCGCCAGGGGGAGCACAGATACGCAGTATTTT. This sequence encodes CASSSSTSARGSTDTQYF.

The chain uses TRBV19 and TRBJ2-2; the match to TRBD2 covers 15 bases. The CDR3 contains 20 residues. Germline lookup yields CDR1 LNHDA and CDR2 SQIVND (reference sequence). The V segment lost 5 bases and the J segment 1 base; nucleotides outside the gene matches: 11. The CDR3 here is CASSGRVGLAGGGNTGELFF. The DNA of the CDR3 is TGTGCCAGTAGTGGACGGGTAGGACTAGCGGGAGGGGGGAACACCGGGGAGCTGTTTTTT.

Notes on this clonotype: No DNA is shown, since the ends of the CDR3 on it are uncertain; the CDR3 is the one TCRdb lists. This chain joins TRBV12-3 or TRBV12-4 and TRBJ1-1; the table's TRBD1 call for D was not verified on the DNA. With termini counted, the CDR3 has 14 amino acids. CDR3 protein: CASSFGQGSTEASF.

This clonotype was seen only a few times. The J gene is TRBJ1-5, the V gene TRBV15; 9 bases align to TRBD1. This CDR3 contains 18 residues. J was trimmed by 3 bases and V by 0 bases; bases with no gene match: 9. Per the germline V gene, CDR1 is LNHNV and CDR2 is YYDKDF (reference sequence). In nucleotides, the CDR3 is TGTGCCACCAGCAGAGACTGGGCCGGGACAGGGAACAATCAGCCCCAGCATTTT. This gives the protein CATSRDWAGTGNNQPQHF. The full variable domain, with the rest looked up from reference TRBV15 and TRBJ1-5, is DAMVIQNPRYQVTQFGKPVTLSCSQTLNHNVMYWYQQKSSQAPKLLFHYYDKDFNNEADTPDNFQSRRPNTSFCFLDIRSPGLGDTAMYLCATSRDWAGTGNNQPQHFGDGTRLSIL.

This clonotype was recorded many times. This chain links TRBV30 with TRBJ1-1; a possible D gene is TRBD1 (6 bases). CDR3 length: 15 residues. V was shortened by 1 base and J by 1 base, with 13 bases between the two germline ends. Germline assignment: CDR1 GTSNPN and CDR2 SVGIG (reference sequence). DNA for the CDR3: TGTGCCTGGAGTGCCCTAGTGACAGGGAACACTGAAGCTTTCTTT. Its translation: CAWSALVTGNTEAFF.

This clonotype has ten or more counts. V and J are TRBV2 and TRBJ1-1; D remains unclear. This CDR3 contains 13 residues. Germline CDR1 reads SNHLY; CDR2 reads FYNNEI. V was pared by 4 bases and J by 0 bases, with 6 bases between. The CDR3 loop reads CASSAEMNTEAFF. CDR3 coding DNA: TGTGCCAGCAGTGCGGAGATGAACACTGAAGCTTTCTTT.

The chain links TRBV5-1 to TRBJ1-5, with 7 positions matching TRBD1. The V gene end was trimmed by 1 base and the J gene end by 3 bases; junction bases not matched to a gene: 7. CDR3 length: 16 residues. From germline, CDR1 is SGHRS and CDR2 YFSETQ. CDR3 DNA sequence: TGCGCCAGCAGCTTGTCGCCTGGGACAGACAATCAGCCCCAGCATTTT. This codes for CASSLSPGTDNQPQHF.

The sample holds a few counts of this clonotype. V gene TRBV9 combines with J gene TRBJ2-5; TRBD2 aligns across 7 bases. The CDR3 spans 15 residues. V lost 4 bases and J lost 2; bases outside the gene matches: 8. Germline CDR1 is SGDLS and CDR2 is YYNGEE. The CDR3: CASSKKGTIQETQYF. The DNA of the CDR3 is TGTGCCAGCAGCAAAAAAGGGACTATACAAGAGACCCAGTACTTC.

This clonotype occurred many times. This chain connects TRBV7-9 to TRBJ2-5, with 7 positions matching TRBD1. CDR1 and CDR2 (germline): SEHNR, FQNEAQ (reference sequence). The junction had 11 bases not matched to a gene; V was cut back by 3 bases and J by 4 bases. This CDR3 is built from 16 residues. CDR3 bases: TGTGCCAGCAGCTTCCTTTCGGACAGGAGGCTAGAGACCCAGTACTTC. Its protein is CASSFLSDRRLETQYF.

The V call is TRBV25-1, the J call TRBJ1-1; D uncertain. This CDR3 has 14 residues. Germline CDR1 MGHDK, CDR2 SYGVNS. V was pared by 5 bases and J by 4 bases, with 14 bases between. CDR3 residues: CASSRTMLGTEAFF. For the CDR3, the DNA is TGTGCCAGCAGTCGTACGATGTTGGGCACTGAAGCTTTCTTT. The whole variable domain, filled in from reference TRBV25-1 and TRBJ1-1, reads EADIYQTPRYLVIGTGKKITLECSQTMGHDKMYWYQQDPGMELHLIHYSYGVNSTEKGDLSSESTVSRIRTEHFPLTLESARPSHTSQYLCASSRTMLGTEAFFGQGTRLTVV.

This chain links TRBV19 with TRBJ2-7; D is tentatively TRBD1 or TRBD2 (5 bases each). V was trimmed by 8 bases and J by 2 bases, leaving 10 bases between them. CDR3 length equals 12 residues. Germline values: CDR1 LNHDA, CDR2 SQIVND (reference sequence). Here the CDR3 reads CASCQGPYEQYF. The CDR3 bases are TGTGCCAGTTGTCAGGGACCCTACGAGCAGTACTTC.

This clonotype was observed a few times. One base away lies a much larger clone, so this may be a sequencing read error. The CDR3 ends on some other residue instead of the conserved phenylalanine or tryptophan, so this is likely a read error. The genes are TRBV7-9 and TRBJ1-1; D remains ambiguous. The CDR3 extends over 14 amino acids. Trimming cost V 1 base and J 1 base, with 7 bases left between them. Germline V gene sequence: CDR1 SEHNR, CDR2 FQNEAQ (reference sequence). The CDR3 here is CASSLGNSNTEAFL. The CDR3 nucleotides are TGTGCCAGCAGCTTAGGGAATTCGAACACTGAAGCTTTCCTT.

This clonotype was recorded many times. The V call is TRBV7-6, the J call TRBJ2-7; a possible D gene is TRBD1 (7 bases). Trimming shortened V by 2 bases and J by 3 bases, and 11 bases separated the two germline ends. The CDR3 has 14 residues. Germline CDR1 is SGHVS and CDR2 is FNYEAQ. This CDR3 reads CASSLNQGGYEQYF. The CDR3 DNA is TGTGCCAGCAGCTTAAACCAGGGGGGCTACGAGCAGTACTTC.

This clonotype was counted a few times. V gene TRBV27 combines with J gene TRBJ2-1, with a weak D call TRBD2 (5 bases). Germline lookup yields CDR1 MNHEY and CDR2 SMNVEV (reference sequence). V lost 2 bases and J lost 0, with 11 bases in between. CDR3 size: 16 residues. Written as DNA, the CDR3 is TGTGCCAGCAGTTTAGGACTCCCAAGCTCCTACAATGAGCAGTTCTTC. Amino acids: CASSLGLPSSYNEQFF.

This clonotype was found many times. The J gene is TRBJ2-1, the V gene TRBV11-3; tentative D call: TRBD2 (6 bases). Per the germline V gene, CDR1 is SGHNT and CDR2 is YENEEA. Between the trimmed V and J ends, which lost 6 bases and 6 bases, there was a span of 18 bases. This CDR3 spans 15 amino acids. In DNA, the CDR3 is TGTGCCAGCAGGACCAGCGGAGGGGTGTTCAATGAGCAGTTCTTC. It yields the protein CASRTSGGVFNEQFF.

J is TRBJ2-1 and V is TRBV7-9; unclear D gene. The CDR3 contains 13 residues. The V and J ends lost 3 bases and 8 bases respectively, with 11 bases between them. CDR1 SEHNR and CDR2 FQNEAQ come from the germline V gene (reference sequence). The CDR3 sequence: CASSLGSVHEQFF. Written as DNA, the CDR3 is TGTGCCAGCAGCTTGGGCAGCGTACATGAGCAGTTCTTC.

The sample holds many counts of this clonotype. The CDR3 DNA reads TGCAGTGCTAGAGAAGCGGGTGCATCCTACAATGAGCAGTTCTTC. This sequence encodes CSAREAGASYNEQFF. This chain uses TRBV20-1 with TRBJ2-1, with D maybe TRBD2 (6 bases). Germline assignment: CDR1 DFQATT and CDR2 SNEGSKA (reference sequence). Between the trimmed V and J ends, which lost 0 bases and 1 base, there was a span of 10 bases. The CDR3 runs 15 residues.

The table lists this clonotype with a few counts. V is TRBV24-1 and J is TRBJ2-1; tentatively, D is TRBD2 (5 bases). With 12 bases removed from V and 9 bases from J, the gap between germline ends came to 23 bases. Germline CDR1 KGHDR, CDR2 SFDVKD. The CDR3 is made up of 14 amino acids. The CDR3 nucleotides are TGTGCCTCGGCGGAGCGGTCGACCAGAGGTGAGCAGTTCTTC. This encodes CASAERSTRGEQFF.

This clonotype was seen a handful of times. A much larger clone sits a single nucleotide away, making a read error possible. The chain joins TRBV2 to TRBJ1-1; the D is unclear. Trimming pared 1 base from V and 0 bases from J, leaving 6 bases between. There are 14 residues in the CDR3. Per germline, CDR1 SNHLY and CDR2 FYNNEI. Written as DNA, the CDR3 is TGTGCCAGCAGTGAAGGGCCGGTGAACACTGAAGCTTTCTTT. It specifies CASSEGPVNTEAFF.

This clonotype was counted many times. This sequence joins TRBV2 and TRBJ2-7, with TRBD1 matching over 9 bases. The CDR3 has 14 amino acids. Germline V gene lookup returns CDR1 SNHLY and CDR2 FYNNEI. V lost 5 bases to trimming and J lost 4 bases; unmatched junction nucleotides: 6. The CDR3 region has the DNA TGTGCCAGCAGTCCCGGGACAGGGAAGTACGAGCAGTACTTC. Residues: CASSPGTGKYEQYF.

This chain connects TRBV2 to TRBJ2-2; TRBD2 agrees at 9 bases. V was clipped by 4 bases and J by 4 bases; unmatched bases: 10. The germline V gene encodes CDR1 SNHLY and CDR2 FYNNEI. This CDR3 has 17 amino acids. CDR3 in amino acids: CASSVGAGGSGTGELFF. CDR3 sequence (DNA): TGTGCCAGCAGTGTCGGAGCGGGAGGATCGGGCACCGGGGAGCTGTTTTTT. The whole variable domain, remainder taken from reference TRBV2 and TRBJ2-2, is EPEVTQTPSHQVTQMGQEVILRCVPISNHLYFYWYRQILGQKVEFLVSFYNNEISEKSEIFDDQFSVERPDGSNFTLKIRSTKLEDSAMYFCASSVGAGGSGTGELFFGEGSRLTVL.

This clonotype occurred a few times. This sequence may be a read error, since a much larger clone differs from it by one base. V gene TRBV10-3 combines with J gene TRBJ2-5, with a tentative D call TRBD1 (5 bases). CDR1 and CDR2 from the germline V gene are ENHRY and SYGVKD. The CDR3 spans 14 residues. The chain's CDR3 is CAVSESKGLKTQYF. CDR3 DNA sequence: TGTGCCGTCAGTGAGTCGAAGGGGCTCAAGACCCAGTACTTC.

This clonotype has ten or more counts. V usage is TRBV27 and J usage is TRBJ2-1, with D hard to call. The length of the CDR3 is 16 residues. Germline V gene data show CDR1 as MNHEY and CDR2 as SMNVEV (reference sequence). V was cut by 4 bases and J by 4 bases, with 17 bases left in between. In nucleotides, the CDR3 is TGTGCCAGCAGTTCCTACCGGGCTCAAGGGTACAATGAGCAGTTCTTC. Its protein product is CASSSYRAQGYNEQFF.

V is TRBV7-9 and J is TRBJ2-1; 8 nucleotides match TRBD2. This CDR3 comprises 15 residues. The germline gives CDR1 SEHNR, CDR2 FQNEAQ (reference sequence). The junction had 6 bases not matched to a gene; V was cut back by 5 bases and J by 3 bases. CDR3 residues: CASSPGGTSYNEQFF. DNA for the CDR3: TGTGCCAGCAGCCCAGGAGGGACTAGCTACAATGAGCAGTTCTTC.

This clonotype was detected many times. The V gene is TRBV3-1, the J gene TRBJ1-2; 7 positions agree with TRBD1. This CDR3 has 14 amino acids. Germline V lookup: CDR1 LGHDT, CDR2 YNNKEL (reference sequence). J lost 2 bases, V lost 4 bases, and 4 bases had no gene match. CDR3 sequence (DNA): TGTGCCAGCAGCCGCTTGGACAGGAACTATGGCTACACCTTC. It translates to CASSRLDRNYGYTF.

This clonotype was counted many times. V gene TRBV6-1 combines with J gene TRBJ1-4, with TRBD1 identical over 7 bases. In germline, CDR1 is MNHNS, CDR2 SASEGT. This CDR3 is built from 17 residues. V lost 7 bases to trimming and J lost 8 bases; unmatched junction nucleotides: 19. The CDR3 sequence: CASKKGARTWLGEKLFF. CDR3 in DNA: TGTGCCAGCAAGAAGGGGGCGCGGACTTGGCTAGGAGAAAAACTGTTTTTT.

The J gene is TRBJ2-5, the V gene TRBV11-2; D possibly corresponds to TRBD1 (6 bases). Germline values: CDR1 SGHAT, CDR2 FQNNGV. The ends were cut back, 5 bases at V and 4 bases at J, with 17 bases in the middle. The length of the CDR3 is 15 residues. CDR3 in amino acids: CASSPFSGDGETQYF. In nucleotides, the CDR3 is TGTGCCAGCAGCCCCTTCTCAGGGGACGGAGAGACCCAGTACTTC.

This clonotype was recorded at least ten times. This rearrangement joins TRBV12-3 or TRBV12-4 to TRBJ2-3; D call uncertain. Trimming pared 2 bases from V and 4 bases from J, leaving 16 bases between. The CDR3 is made up of 16 amino acids. The CDR3 is CASSLNRRLKSDTQYF. The CDR3 DNA reads as TGTGCCAGCAGTTTAAATCGACGGTTGAAGTCAGATACGCAGTATTTT.

This clonotype has ten or more counts. The V and J genes are TRBV2 and TRBJ2-6; 7 bases match TRBD1. CDR1 is SNHLY and CDR2 is FYNNEI in the germline V gene. V shed 4 bases, J shed 0 bases, and the junction held 12 bases outside the gene matches. This CDR3 spans 19 amino acids. The CDR3 bases are TGTGCCAGCAGTGTGGCAACCGGGACAGCGATCTCTGGGGCCAACGTCCTGACTTTC. It translates to CASSVATGTAISGANVLTF.

The V call is TRBV20-1, the J call TRBJ1-4; D is perhaps TRBD1 (5 bases). Germline V gene lookup returns CDR1 DFQATT and CDR2 SNEGSKA (reference sequence). This CDR3 comprises 12 residues. Trimming removed 1 base at V and 10 bases at J, with 10 bases between. The CDR3 nucleotides are TGCAGTGCTAGAGCCCAGGGACTAAAACTGTTTTTT. It codes for CSARAQGLKLFF.